This TCR beta chain was sequenced during a study of PD-1 blockade in classical Hodgkin lymphoma. Study results and caveats: The study reported lower baseline TCR diversity in newly diagnosed patients than in healthy donors.

Repertoires were generated with immunoSEQ multiplex PCR, while TCRdb's copy carries only in-frame clones and drops some. Counted here are about 89,000 clones, 75% to 95% occurring once; the ten biggest clones make up around 3%. Only a few counts were recorded for this clone. What it recognizes is unknown. The time point was: cycle 4 day 1 (C4D1), after 6 weeks of nivolumab. Each patient relapsed following autologous stem cell transplantation, and prior brentuximab vedotin exposure differed. V lost 5 bases, J lost 4 bases, and 14 bases lay in between. The CDR3 is 14 residues long. Germline CDR1 and CDR2: SGHTA and FQGNSA.

This clonotype originated in a human donor with classical Hodgkin lymphoma. The source material was peripheral blood mononuclear cells (PBMCs), sampled before the fourth cycle of nivolumab. V usage is TRBV7-2 and J usage is TRBJ1-2; D gene uncertain. Here the CDR3 DNA reads TGTGCCAGCAGCCCCGCCGGCGGAGGCTATGGCTACACCTTC. Translated: CASSPAGGGYGYTF.